The rows below give T cell receptor beta chains drawn from one sample of a study of cytomegalovirus exposure and HLA in healthy donors. Only in-frame clones appear in the TCRdb table, and some are missing; sequencing was by immunoSEQ multiplex PCR. The repertoire includes fewer than 200,000 clones, more than 75% of them detected once, and approximately 1.5% sits in the top ten. The sample consisted of PBMCs. Source of these receptors: a woman aged 30 to 39 in good health and CMV-seronegative. Each CDR3 is given with its conserved first and last residue. D genes are given only for firm matches. The size field is filled for only some rows; it gives once, few, many or a size class.

j_call,d_call,clone_size,v_call,cdr3_nt,cdr3_aa
TRBJ2-1,NA,NA,TRBV11-2,TGTGCCAGCAGCTTAGACGTAGGAGGCAATGAGCAGTTCTTC,CASSLDVGGNEQFF
TRBJ2-3,NA,NA,TRBV7-9,TGTGCCAGCGGCCGCGGCCGGCCTCCTGCTAGCGCAGATACGCAGTATTTT,CASGRGRPPASADTQYF
TRBJ2-2,NA,once,TRBV15,TGTGCCACCAGCCTAACAGGAACCACCGGGGAGCTGTTTTTT,CATSLTGTTGELFF
TRBJ1-6,NA,NA,TRBV30,TGTGCCTGGAGCACAGACTTGACAGGCAAATCACCCCTCCACTTT,CAWSTDLTGKSPLHF
TRBJ2-7,TRBD1,NA,TRBV10-1,TGCGCCAGCAGTCCTGAAGACAGGGTGGCATACGAGCAGTACTTC,CASSPEDRVAYEQYF
TRBJ2-5,TRBD2,NA,TRBV27,TGTGCCAGCAGTTGGACTAGCGGGGGGGGGTACCAAGAGACCCAGTACTTC,CASSWTSGGGYQETQYF
TRBJ2-5,TRBD2,NA,TRBV4-2,TGTGCCAGCAGCCAAGTGGCTAGCGGGGGGGTTACGGAGACCCAGTACTTC,CASSQVASGGVTETQYF
TRBJ1-1,NA,NA,TRBV5-1,TGCGCCAGCAGCTTGGATGTCGACACTGAAGCTTTCTTT,CASSLDVDTEAFF
TRBJ1-2,NA,NA,TRBV6-1,TGTGCCAGCAGTTCCGGGACATCCTACTATGGCTACACCTTC,CASSSGTSYYGYTF
TRBJ1-6,NA,NA,TRBV18,TGTGCCAGCTCACCAGAGGGAAACTCCTATAATTCACCCCTCCACTTT,CASSPEGNSYNSPLHF
TRBJ2-7,NA,NA,TRBV19,TGTGCCAGTAGTATAGGACCCGGGATGGGACTCTACGAGCAGTACTTC,CASSIGPGMGLYEQYF
TRBJ2-7,TRBD1,NA,TRBV19,TGTGCCACGTCCGGGACAGGGGGCAGAGAGCAGTACTTC,CATSGTGGREQYF
TRBJ2-2,TRBD2,NA,TRBV6-1,TGTGCCAGCACCTATGGGGGGGACACCGGGGAGCTGTTTTTT,CASTYGGDTGELFF
TRBJ2-6,NA,once,TRBV5-1,TGCGCCAGCTACAGGGGGGGCTCTGGGGCCAACGTCCTGACTTTC,CASYRGGSGANVLTF
TRBJ2-5,NA,NA,TRBV5-1,TGCGCCAGCAGCTTGGCCCTCCGGTTGGGCGAAGAGACCCAGTACTTC,CASSLALRLGEETQYF
TRBJ1-2,NA,NA,TRBV4-1,TGCGCCAGCAGCCAAGACTCCGCTAACTATGGCTACACCTTC,CASSQDSANYGYTF
TRBJ2-7,NA,NA,TRBV4-1,TGCGCCAGCAGCCAAACCCTCCAGGGTAGCTCCTACGAGCAGTACTTC,CASSQTLQGSSYEQYF
TRBJ1-2,NA,NA,TRBV30,TGTGCCTGGAACCCGGACAGCGATTATGGCTACACCTTC,CAWNPDSDYGYTF
TRBJ1-1,NA,NA,TRBV6-5,TGTGCCAGCAGTACCGACAGAAAGAACACTGAAGCTTTCTTT,CASSTDRKNTEAFF
TRBJ2-3,NA,NA,TRBV6-1,TGTGCCAGCAGTGAACCCGGGATGGGCTGGTCGGCGTACTCAACAGATACGCAGTATTTT,CASSEPGMGWSAYSTDTQYF
TRBJ2-7,NA,NA,TRBV25-1,NA,CASSTSGQTYEQYF
TRBJ1-2,NA,medium-sized,TRBV23-1,TGCGCCAGCAGGTCTAACGGGGACACCTTC,CASRSNGDTF
TRBJ2-7,NA,NA,TRBV30,TGTGCCTGGACTGTACAGGGTGGATCGGGGCAGTACTTC,CAWTVQGGSGQYF
TRBJ1-4,TRBD1,NA,TRBV6-6,TGTGCCAGCTTACCCGGGACAGGGGATGAAAAACTGTTTTTT,CASLPGTGDEKLFF
TRBJ2-3,TRBD1,NA,TRBV2,TGTGCCAGCAGTGATAGGACAGGGGCCACAGATACGCAGTATTTT,CASSDRTGATDTQYF
TRBJ1-4,TRBD1,NA,TRBV18,TGTGCCAGCTCTCGGTTCCTAGGGGGCCCAACTAATGAAAAACTGTTTTTT,CASSRFLGGPTNEKLFF
TRBJ1-1,TRBD1,NA,TRBV5-4,TGTGCCAGCAGCTCGGGACAGCACATGAACACTGAAGCTTTCTTT,CASSSGQHMNTEAFF
TRBJ1-3,NA,once,TRBV7-9,TGTGCCAGCAGCTCCCTTAGTGAATCTGGAAACACCATATATTTT,CASSSLSESGNTIYF
TRBJ2-7,NA,NA,TRBV5-1,TGCGCCAGCAGCTCAGAGGCCCCCTACGAGCAGTACTTC,CASSSEAPYEQYF
TRBJ1-4,NA,NA,TRBV7-2,TGTGCCAGCAGCTCGAAGACTCGGGCGGGGAAACTGTTTTTT,CASSSKTRAGKLFF
TRBJ2-7,NA,NA,TRBV7-8,TGTGCCAGCAGCTTAGGGGCGGACACAACCTACGAGCAGTACTTC,CASSLGADTTYEQYF
TRBJ2-7,NA,NA,TRBV15,TGTGCCACCAGCAGAACCAATCAGGGCGAGCAGTACTTC,CATSRTNQGEQYF
TRBJ1-5,TRBD1,NA,TRBV5-1,TGCGCCAGCAGCCCGGGGGACAGGGTTGTTGGCAATCAGCCCCAGCATTTT,CASSPGDRVVGNQPQHF
TRBJ1-2,TRBD1,NA,TRBV2,TGTGCCAGCAGTGCCGACAGGGCGGGAGGTGGCTACACCTTC,CASSADRAGGGYTF
TRBJ2-5,NA,NA,TRBV5-1,TGCGCCAGCAGCTTGGGCCGTCGGCTAGTCGGCCAAGAGACCCAGTACTTC,CASSLGRRLVGQETQYF
TRBJ2-1,TRBD1,NA,TRBV25-1,TGTGCCGTCCAACGGGCAGGGGGCAATGAGCAGTTCTTC,CAVQRAGGNEQFF
TRBJ2-7,TRBD1,NA,TRBV9,TGTGCCAGCAGCGCGCTCGGACAGGGGGTCAACGAGCAGTACTTC,CASSALGQGVNEQYF
TRBJ2-2,TRBD1,NA,TRBV19,TGTGCCACCCGGGACAGGTTTGGTTTGTCCGGGGAGCTGTTTTTT,CATRDRFGLSGELFF
TRBJ1-5,TRBD1,once,TRBV4-3,TGCGCCAGCAGCCAAGATCTGGGACAGGGGAATCAGCCCCAGCATTTT,CASSQDLGQGNQPQHF
TRBJ1-4,NA,few,TRBV30,TGTGCCTGGACCTCAACTAATGAAAAACTGTTTTTT,CAWTSTNEKLFF
TRBJ2-5,TRBD2,NA,TRBV27,TGTGCCAGCAGTACCTATACTAGCGTCGGGGAGACCCAGTACTTC,CASSTYTSVGETQYF
TRBJ1-3,NA,NA,TRBV7-9,TGTGCCAGCAGCCGCTCAGGGGCTGGAAACACCATATATTTT,CASSRSGAGNTIYF
TRBJ1-1,NA,NA,TRBV6-5,TGTGCCAGCAGTATGGGAACAGGGACCACTGAAGCTTTCTTT,CASSMGTGTTEAFF
TRBJ1-1,TRBD1,NA,TRBV4-1,TGCGCCAGCAGCCAAGGGGGGACAGGGAGTACTGAAGCTTTCTTT,CASSQGGTGSTEAFF
TRBJ1-2,TRBD1,NA,TRBV7-2,TGTGCCAGCAGCTTAGTGGGACAGGGCGGGTGGAGTGGCTACACCTTC,CASSLVGQGGWSGYTF
TRBJ2-1,TRBD2,few,TRBV30,TGTGCCTGGGGGGGACTAGCGGGGGGAAATGAGCAGTTCTTC,CAWGGLAGGNEQFF
TRBJ2-1,TRBD1,few,TRBV5-4,TGTGCCAGCAGCTTGGGGACAGGGTTATCGGTCAATGAGCAGTTCTTC,CASSLGTGLSVNEQFF
TRBJ2-3,NA,NA,TRBV11-2,TGTGCCAGCAGCTCATCAGGAAGAGACGGGAACACTAGCACAGATACGCAGTATTTT,CASSSSGRDGNTSTDTQYF
TRBJ2-1,NA,NA,TRBV6-6,TGTGCCAGCAGTCCTTCGGGTGCTGAGCAGTTCTTC,CASSPSGAEQFF
TRBJ1-6,NA,NA,TRBV30,TGTGCCTGGAGCCTGTCCGATAATTCACCCCTCCACTTT,CAWSLSDNSPLHF
TRBJ1-2,NA,NA,TRBV29-1,TGCAGCGTTGTGGTGGAGGGATATGGCTACACCTTC,CSVVVEGYGYTF
TRBJ2-3,TRBD2,NA,TRBV6-5,TGTGCCAGCAGTTCTCCTAGCGGGGTGGGGACAGATACGCAGTATTTT,CASSSPSGVGTDTQYF
TRBJ1-5,NA,NA,TRBV5-6,TGTGCCAGCAGCTTAAGGACAGAACATCAGCCCCAGCATTTT,CASSLRTEHQPQHF
TRBJ2-3,NA,NA,TRBV5-6,TGTGCCAGCAGCCTGATGGTAGGCCCGGGAGATACGCAGTATTTT,CASSLMVGPGDTQYF
TRBJ2-1,TRBD1,NA,TRBV27,TGTGCCAGCAGTTTGTCAAGGGGGCTAGTAAATGAGCAGTTCTTC,CASSLSRGLVNEQFF